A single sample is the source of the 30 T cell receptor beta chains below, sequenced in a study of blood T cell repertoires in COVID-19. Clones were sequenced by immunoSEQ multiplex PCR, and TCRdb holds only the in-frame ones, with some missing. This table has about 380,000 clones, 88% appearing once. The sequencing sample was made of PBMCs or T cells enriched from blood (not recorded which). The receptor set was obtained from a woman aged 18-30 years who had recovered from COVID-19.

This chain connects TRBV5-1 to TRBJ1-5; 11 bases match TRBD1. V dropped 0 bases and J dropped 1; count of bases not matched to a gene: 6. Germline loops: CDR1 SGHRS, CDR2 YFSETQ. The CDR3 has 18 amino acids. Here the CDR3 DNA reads TGCGCCAGCAGCTTGGGGACAGGGGGCCCTTCAAGCAATCAGCCCCAGCATTTT. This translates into CASSLGTGGPSSNQPQHF. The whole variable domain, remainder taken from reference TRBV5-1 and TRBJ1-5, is KAGVTQTPRYLIKTRGQQVTLSCSPISGHRSVSWYQQTPGQGLQFLFEYFSETQRNKGNFPGRFSGRQFSNSRSEMNVSTLELGDSALYLCASSLGTGGPSSNQPQHFGDGTRLSIL.

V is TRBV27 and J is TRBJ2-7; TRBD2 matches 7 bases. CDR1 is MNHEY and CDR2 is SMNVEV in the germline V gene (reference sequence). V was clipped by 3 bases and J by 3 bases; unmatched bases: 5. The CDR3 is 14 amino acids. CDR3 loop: CASSLRGGVYEQYF. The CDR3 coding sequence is TGTGCCAGCAGTTTGCGTGGGGGGGTCTACGAGCAGTACTTC.

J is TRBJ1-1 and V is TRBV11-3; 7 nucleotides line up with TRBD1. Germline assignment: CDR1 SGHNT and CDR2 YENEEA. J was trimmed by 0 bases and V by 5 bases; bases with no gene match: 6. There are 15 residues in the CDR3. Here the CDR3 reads CASSKQGTMNTEAFF. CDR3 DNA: TGTGCCAGCAGCAAACAGGGGACAATGAACACTGAAGCTTTCTTT.

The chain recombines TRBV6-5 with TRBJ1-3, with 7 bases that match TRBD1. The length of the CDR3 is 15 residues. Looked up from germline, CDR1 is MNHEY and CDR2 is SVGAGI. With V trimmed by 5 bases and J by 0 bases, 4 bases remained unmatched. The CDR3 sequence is CASSQDRRSGNTIYF. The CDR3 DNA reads TGTGCCAGCAGTCAGGACAGGCGCTCTGGAAACACCATATATTTT.

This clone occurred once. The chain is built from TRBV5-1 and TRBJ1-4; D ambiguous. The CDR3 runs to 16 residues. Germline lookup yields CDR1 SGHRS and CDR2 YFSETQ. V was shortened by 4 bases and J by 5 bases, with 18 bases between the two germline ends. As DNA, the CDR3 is TGCGCCAGCAGCCAAGCGTCTCCGGGGTGGAATGAAAAACTGTTTTTT. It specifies CASSQASPGWNEKLFF.

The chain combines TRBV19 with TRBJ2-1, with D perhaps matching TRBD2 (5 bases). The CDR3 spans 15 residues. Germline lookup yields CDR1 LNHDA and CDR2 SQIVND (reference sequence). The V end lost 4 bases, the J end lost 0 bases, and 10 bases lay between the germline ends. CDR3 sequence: CASSTVGSSYNEQFF. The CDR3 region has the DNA TGTGCCAGTAGTACAGTGGGGAGCTCCTACAATGAGCAGTTCTTC.

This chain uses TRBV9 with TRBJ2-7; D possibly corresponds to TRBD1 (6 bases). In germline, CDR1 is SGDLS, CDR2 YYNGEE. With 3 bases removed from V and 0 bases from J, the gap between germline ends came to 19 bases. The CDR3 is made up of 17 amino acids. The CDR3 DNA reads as TGTGCCAGCAGCGCCCACTGGGACACAGCGAGCTCCTACGAGCAGTACTTC. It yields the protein CASSAHWDTASSYEQYF.

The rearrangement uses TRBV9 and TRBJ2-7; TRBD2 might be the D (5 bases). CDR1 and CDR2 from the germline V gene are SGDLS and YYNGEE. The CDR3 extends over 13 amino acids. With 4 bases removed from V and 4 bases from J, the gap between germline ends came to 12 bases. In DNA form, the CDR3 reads TGTGCCAGCAGCTTGACCGAGGGTTACGAGCAGTACTTC. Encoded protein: CASSLTEGYEQYF.

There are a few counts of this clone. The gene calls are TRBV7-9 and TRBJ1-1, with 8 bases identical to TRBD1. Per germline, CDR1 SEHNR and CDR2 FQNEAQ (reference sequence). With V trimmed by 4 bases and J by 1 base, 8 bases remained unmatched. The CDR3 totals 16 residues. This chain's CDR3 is CASSSPDRGQNTEAFF. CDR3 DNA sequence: TGTGCCAGCAGCTCCCCAGACAGGGGCCAGAACACTGAAGCTTTCTTT.

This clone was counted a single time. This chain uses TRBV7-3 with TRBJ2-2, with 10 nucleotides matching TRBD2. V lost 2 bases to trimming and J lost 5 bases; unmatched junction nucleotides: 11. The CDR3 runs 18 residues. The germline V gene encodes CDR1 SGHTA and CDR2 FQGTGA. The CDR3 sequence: CASSLGSSGGAGTGELFF. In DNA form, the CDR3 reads TGTGCCAGCAGCTTAGGATCTAGCGGGGGCGCGGGGACCGGGGAGCTGTTTTTT.

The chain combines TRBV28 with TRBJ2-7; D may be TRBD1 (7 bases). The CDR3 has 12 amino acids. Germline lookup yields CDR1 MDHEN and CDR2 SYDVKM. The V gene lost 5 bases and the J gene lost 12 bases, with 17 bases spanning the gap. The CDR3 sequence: CASSLAGGWAYF. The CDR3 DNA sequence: TGTGCCAGCAGTCTGGCAGGGGGGTGGGCGTACTTC.

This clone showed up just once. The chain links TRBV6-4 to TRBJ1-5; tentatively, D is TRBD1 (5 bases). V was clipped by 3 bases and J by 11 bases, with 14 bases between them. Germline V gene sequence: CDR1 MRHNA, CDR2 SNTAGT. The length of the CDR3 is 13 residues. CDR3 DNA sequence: TGTGCCAGCAGTGAGGTCGGGGGTGGGGCCCAGCATTTT. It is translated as CASSEVGGGAQHF.

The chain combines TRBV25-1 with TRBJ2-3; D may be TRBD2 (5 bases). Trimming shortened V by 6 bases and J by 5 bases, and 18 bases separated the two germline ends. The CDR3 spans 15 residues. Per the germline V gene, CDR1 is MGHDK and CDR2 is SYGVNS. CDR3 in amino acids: CASSSDSLGGDTQYF. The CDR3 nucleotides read TGTGCCAGCAGCTCCGACTCTTTAGGAGGAGATACGCAGTATTTT.

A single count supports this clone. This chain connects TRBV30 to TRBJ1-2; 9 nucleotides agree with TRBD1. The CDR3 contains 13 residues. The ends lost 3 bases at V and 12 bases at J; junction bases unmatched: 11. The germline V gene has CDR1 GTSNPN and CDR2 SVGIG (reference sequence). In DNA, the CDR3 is TGTGCCTGGAGGCCGGGACAGGGAGGTGTCGACACCTTC. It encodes CAWRPGQGGVDTF.

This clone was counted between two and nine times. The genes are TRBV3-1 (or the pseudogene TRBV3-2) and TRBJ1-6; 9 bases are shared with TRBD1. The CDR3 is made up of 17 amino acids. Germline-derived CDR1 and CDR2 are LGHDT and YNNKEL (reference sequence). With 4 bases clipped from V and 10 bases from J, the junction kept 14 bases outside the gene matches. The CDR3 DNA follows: TGTGCCAGCAGCCCTGCACTGACCGGGACAGGGACATCACCCCTCCACTTT. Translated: CASSPALTGTGTSPLHF.

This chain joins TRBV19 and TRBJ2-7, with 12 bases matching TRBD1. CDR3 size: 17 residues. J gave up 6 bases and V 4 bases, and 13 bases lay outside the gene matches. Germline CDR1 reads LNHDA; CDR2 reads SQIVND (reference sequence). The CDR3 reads CASSTLPGQGAGIEQYF. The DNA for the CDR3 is TGTGCCAGTAGTACGTTACCGGGACAGGGGGCAGGAATCGAGCAGTACTTC.

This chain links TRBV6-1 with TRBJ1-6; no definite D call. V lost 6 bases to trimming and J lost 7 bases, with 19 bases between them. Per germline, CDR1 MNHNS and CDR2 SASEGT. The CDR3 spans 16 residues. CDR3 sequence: CASSERAAYENSPLHF. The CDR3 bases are TGTGCCAGCAGCGAACGTGCGGCATACGAGAATTCACCCCTCCACTTT.

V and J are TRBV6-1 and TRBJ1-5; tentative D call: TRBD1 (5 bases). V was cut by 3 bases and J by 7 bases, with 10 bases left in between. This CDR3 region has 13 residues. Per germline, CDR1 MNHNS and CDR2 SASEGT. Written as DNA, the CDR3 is TGTGCCAGCAGTGATGGGGCAGGGCAGCCCCAGCATTTT. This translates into CASSDGAGQPQHF.

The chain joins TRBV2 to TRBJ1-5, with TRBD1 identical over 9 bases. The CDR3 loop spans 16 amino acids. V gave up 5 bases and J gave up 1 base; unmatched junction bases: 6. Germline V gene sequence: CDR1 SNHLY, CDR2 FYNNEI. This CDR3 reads CASSYTGGLSNQPQHF. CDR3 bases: TGTGCCAGCAGTTATACAGGGGGCCTGAGCAATCAGCCCCAGCATTTT.

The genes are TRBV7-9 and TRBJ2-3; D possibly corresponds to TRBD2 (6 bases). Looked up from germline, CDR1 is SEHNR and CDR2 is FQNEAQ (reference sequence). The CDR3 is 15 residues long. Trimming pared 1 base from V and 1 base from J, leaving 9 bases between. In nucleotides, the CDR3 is TGTGCCAGCAGCTTAGTCTTAGCGGGCACAGATACGCAGTATTTT. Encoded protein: CASSLVLAGTDTQYF.

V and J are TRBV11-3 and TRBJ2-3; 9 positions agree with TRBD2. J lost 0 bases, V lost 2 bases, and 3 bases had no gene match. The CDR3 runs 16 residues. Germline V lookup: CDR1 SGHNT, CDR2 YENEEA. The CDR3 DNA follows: TGTGCCAGCAGCTTACGAGCGGGGGGAAGCACAGATACGCAGTATTTT. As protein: CASSLRAGGSTDTQYF.

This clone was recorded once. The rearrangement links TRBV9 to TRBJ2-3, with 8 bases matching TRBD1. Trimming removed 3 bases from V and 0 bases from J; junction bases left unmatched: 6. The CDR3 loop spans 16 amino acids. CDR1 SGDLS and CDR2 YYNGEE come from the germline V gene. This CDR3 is CASSALRTGSTDTQYF. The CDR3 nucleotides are TGTGCCAGCAGCGCTCTGAGGACAGGGAGCACAGATACGCAGTATTTT.

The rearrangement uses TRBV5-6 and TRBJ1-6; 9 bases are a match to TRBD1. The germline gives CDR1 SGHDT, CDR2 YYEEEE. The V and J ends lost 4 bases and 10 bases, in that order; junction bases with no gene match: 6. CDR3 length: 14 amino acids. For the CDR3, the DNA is TGTGCCAGCAGCACAGGGGGCCCCGGGTCACCCCTCCACTTT. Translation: CASSTGGPGSPLHF.

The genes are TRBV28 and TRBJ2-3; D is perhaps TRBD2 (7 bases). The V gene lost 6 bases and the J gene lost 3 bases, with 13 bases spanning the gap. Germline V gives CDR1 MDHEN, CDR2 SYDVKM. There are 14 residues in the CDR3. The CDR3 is CASRQGGSTDTQYF. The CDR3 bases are TGTGCCAGCAGACAGGGAGGGAGTACAGATACGCAGTATTTT.

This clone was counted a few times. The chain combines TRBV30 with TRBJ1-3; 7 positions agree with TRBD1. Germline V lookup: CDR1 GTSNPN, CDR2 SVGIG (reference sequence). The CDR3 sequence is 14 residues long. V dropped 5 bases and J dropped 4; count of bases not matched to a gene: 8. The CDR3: CAWDPQGTGNTIYF. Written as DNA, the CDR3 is TGTGCCTGGGACCCACAGGGGACGGGAAACACCATATATTTT. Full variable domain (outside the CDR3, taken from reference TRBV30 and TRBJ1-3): SQTIHQWPATLVQPVGSPLSLECTVEGTSNPNLYWYRQAAGRGLQLLFYSVGIGQISSEVPQNLSASRPQDRQFILSSKKLLLSDSGFYLCAWDPQGTGNTIYFGEGSWLTVV.

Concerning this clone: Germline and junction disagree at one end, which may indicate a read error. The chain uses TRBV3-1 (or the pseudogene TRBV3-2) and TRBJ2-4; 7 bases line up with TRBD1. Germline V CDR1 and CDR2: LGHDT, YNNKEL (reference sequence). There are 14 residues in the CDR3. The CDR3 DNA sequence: TGTGCCAGCAGCCAAGCCGCTAGGGGGACAGAGTTGTCCTTC. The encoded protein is CASSQAARGTELSF.

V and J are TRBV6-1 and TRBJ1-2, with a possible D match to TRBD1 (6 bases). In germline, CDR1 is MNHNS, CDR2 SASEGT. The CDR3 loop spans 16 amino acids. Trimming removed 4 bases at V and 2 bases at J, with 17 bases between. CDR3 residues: CASSGLNGQKNYGYTF. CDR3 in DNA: TGTGCCAGCAGTGGACTAAACGGACAGAAAAACTATGGCTACACCTTC.

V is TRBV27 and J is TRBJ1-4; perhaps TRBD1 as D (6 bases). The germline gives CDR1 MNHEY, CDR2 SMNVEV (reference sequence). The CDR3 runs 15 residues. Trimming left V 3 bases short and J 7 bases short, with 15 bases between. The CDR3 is CASSLRGYGTEKLFF. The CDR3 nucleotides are TGTGCCAGCAGTTTGAGGGGGTATGGGACTGAAAAACTGTTTTTT.

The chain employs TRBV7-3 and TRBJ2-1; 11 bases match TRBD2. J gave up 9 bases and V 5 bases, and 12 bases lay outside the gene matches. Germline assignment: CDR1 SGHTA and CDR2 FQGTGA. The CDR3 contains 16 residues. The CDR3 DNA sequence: TGTGCCAGCAGCCCGTGGGCTAGCGGGGGGCGGGGTGAGCAGTTCTTC. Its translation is CASSPWASGGRGEQFF.

CDR3 amino acids: CASSRSDRGNQPQHF. The CDR3 nucleotides are TGTGCCAGCAGCCGTTCGGACAGGGGGAATCAGCCCCAGCATTTT. The chain uses TRBV7-9 and TRBJ1-5, with 10 bases that match TRBD1. The length of the CDR3 is 15 residues. J lost 4 bases, V lost 5 bases, and 5 bases had no gene match. The germline V gene has CDR1 SEHNR and CDR2 FQNEAQ (reference sequence).